The source of this T cell receptor beta chain is a study of cytomegalovirus exposure and HLA in healthy donors (dated by TCRdb to 2016 to 2017). Study-level background: An earlier analysis of approximately 550 of the donors reported 276 Gb of sequence data and about 100 million unique TCR beta sequences from roughly 180 million T cells. The study was designed to test whether signatures of past pathogen exposure could be identified by cataloging public T cell receptors. Class I and class II HLA loci were covered by the typing at four-digit resolution. The later analysis used no new phenotypic data to find candidate immune exposures, relying instead on TCR beta sequences and their occurrence across donors. In addition to the first cohort of roughly 670 subjects, a separate validation cohort of under 150 different subjects was used. The genetic ancestry cluster associated with self-reported Caucasian donors included approximately 85% of the roughly 400 genotyped donors. Across about 370 genotyped donors of the cohort, an average of about 240,000 unique TCR beta nucleotide sequences per donor were sequenced, and around 19% of those sequences were non-productive. A handful of DR-DQ haplotypes were handled as single units for association and clustering because linkage in the cohort was strong. The number of typed donors differed by locus: roughly 629-630 for A, B, C, DRB1 and DQB1; 500 to 550 for DQA1; approximately 600 for DPA1; and about 450 for DPB1. High-throughput TCR immunosequencing, statistical association of individual TCRs with disease status, and machine learning were combined to predict cytomegalovirus infection status. A later genetic analysis took genome-wide SNP genotypes for about three fifths of the roughly 700 donors and used that subset as a discovery cohort. A later analysis re-analyzed previously published TCR beta repertoires from 660 or so donors and added high-resolution HLA genotyping to study TCR occurrence patterns. Donor age, sex, ethnicity and CMV serostatus were compiled together with the repertoire data. In an earlier analysis of 587 of the donors, high-throughput TCR beta sequencing was used to judge whether each TCR beta V gene segment behaved as functional or pseudogenic. An early release that covered some 640 HLA-typed donors contained approximately 300 gigabases of sequencing data and tens of millions of unique TCR sequences. All discovery cohort repertoires had been generated on a single sequencing platform. The study profiled the T cell repertoires of under 700 subjects by immunosequencing and related them to cytomegalovirus serostatus. Overall study outcomes, separate from this receptor: In a later analysis, the rate of TCR association differed among HLA loci, with DRB1 alleles having the most associated TCRs and HLA-C alleles having the fewest. An association between a missense DCLRE1C variant and V-gene and J-gene trimming of TCR beta chains was found in a later genetic analysis and replicated in an independent cohort. About 17 rarely observed V segments, including chromosome 9 orphons, were excluded from the earlier analysis of a few hundred of the donors because counts were too low. A cluster of highly shared sequence variants was judged likely to represent a technical artifact of the sequencing pipeline. An earlier analysis of approximately 600 of the donors showed that most TCR beta V segments appeared in productive rearrangements either about 90% or about 30% of the time, which broadly matched IMGT annotations. A later analysis found that HLA-associated TCR beta chains were more clonally expanded and had lower generation probabilities than equally common non-associated chains. Most CMV-associated TCR beta chains appeared to be HLA-restricted in a later analysis, and the HLA associations seemed to be driven largely by CMV exposure. CMV serostatus was the only immune exposure information available for the cohort. In this cohort, only TCR beta chains were sequenced, and detectable features were limited by the absence of alpha or paired-chain data. Specific HLA alleles were associated with 15,000 to 20,000 TCR beta sequences at a false discovery rate of 0.05 in a later analysis. A later analysis reported that several top co-occurrence clusters appeared linked to parvovirus B19, influenza, CMV and Epstein-Barr virus. The authors suggested that the approach could potentially be generalized to other disease states and immunological phenotypes. Assigning TCR associations to individual alleles was difficult when HLA alleles, especially DR and DQ, strongly co-occurred. Most TCR sequences were observed very rarely across donors, whereas some public TCRs were present in many individuals. In a later genetic analysis, fewer N-insertions in productive TCRs were reported among donors in an Asian-associated ancestry cluster than the roughly 700-donor mean. A total of about 180 TCR beta chains were listed by the study as associated with cytomegalovirus. Because some donors lacked HLA typing at each locus, the association tests relied only on the typed subset. Some IMGT-functional V segments, including TRBV6-2 and TRBV6-3, could not be distinguished by the 87-base-pair reads and were therefore excluded. A further reported finding was that TCR beta sequences accurately predicted the HLA-A and HLA-B alleles for most subjects in the first cohort. Linkage disequilibrium might explain the correlated functional status among segregating V segments, but an unknown experimental factor could not be ruled out. The presence/absence analyses assumed that sequencing depth was roughly uniform across donors, and that assumption may not be true. In vitro tests confirmed that a few of the cytomegalovirus-associated TCR beta chains recognize cytomegalovirus antigens. The classifier was reported to diagnose cytomegalovirus status with high specificity and sensitivity in both the original cohort and the validation cohort.

The cohort was made up of hundreds of healthy bone marrow donors. At the time of sampling, every cohort member was nominally healthy, though immune exposures that went unrecorded were likely present. The donor tested CMV seronegative, placing the donor among the approximately 360 seronegative members of the cohort. Every donor gave a peripheral blood sample, and the peripheral blood mononuclear cells from that sample were used for TCR beta sequencing. Genomic DNA was extracted from the blood cell samples with the Qiagen DNeasy Blood Extraction Kit. Turning to this clone: Its antigen is unknown. No per-base quality is available; no much larger clone lies one base away.

The CDR3 covers 16 residues, taking in both the cysteine and the phenylalanine. Only CDR3 DNA remains: 48 bases, in frame from the first base. V loses 2 bases at its end and J loses 0 bases; junction bases beyond the gene matches: 7. The receptor library was made with the immunoSEQ multiplex PCR assay. The multiplex PCR relied on a mix of 60 forward primers for TCR Vbeta segments and 13 reverse primers for TCR Jbeta segments. The CDR3 region of rearranged TCR beta genes was amplified from genomic DNA with a multiplex PCR assay. The amplified TCR beta libraries were sequenced on the Illumina HiSeq System as 87-base-pair reads. The source study handled its data this way. Across the 670 or so repertoires, a later analysis counted approximately 75 million unique TCR beta chains, 8.5 million to 12 million of which were shared by at least two donors. Raw reads were error-corrected and collapsed into unique sequences with a nearest-neighbor algorithm that merged closely related sequences to remove PCR and sequencing errors. CDR3 sequences were aligned to IMGT reference sequences to assign V, D and J gene segments. For a sequence to be retained, a match of at least six nucleotides to both a V gene segment and a J gene segment was required. Rearrangements were classified as productive when the CDR3 lacked stop codons and remained in frame with V and J, and all other rearrangements were classified as non-productive. CDR3 was defined by IMGT convention, running from the second conserved V-encoded cysteine to the conserved J-encoded phenylalanine. Sequences without an unambiguous match to a single V gene segment were excluded from the earlier analysis of 450 to 650 of the donors. An earlier analysis of almost 600 of the donors classified V segments as functional when productive rearrangements were above 56.7% and as segregating when the standard deviation between donors was above 5%. A statistical classification framework was built for diagnosing cytomegalovirus status from the catalog of TCR beta chain sequences. V and J gene assignment, in a later analysis, came from comparing TCR nucleotide sequences with IMGT/GENE-DB human TR gene sequences. The TCRdist pipeline was used in a later analysis to assign CDR3 sequences and most-parsimonious VDJ recombination scenarios. In a later analysis, every TCR beta chain was defined by the combination of its CDR3 amino acid sequence and its V-gene family, and reads without a unique V-gene family were dropped. A later analysis removed 550 to 700 highly shared, low-generation-probability nucleotide sequences to deal with suspected cross-contamination and a sequencing artifact. For each public chain, a later analysis derived a clonal expansion index from normalized ranks of inferred template counts within each repertoire. In a later analysis, generation probabilities were computed using a VDJ recombination model fitted to out-of-frame rearrangements, and the results were checked against IGoR. In a later analysis, hypergeometric tests were used to score TCR-TCR, TCR-HLA and TCR-CMV co-occurrence, with a repertoire-size bias correction applied to TCR pairs. To estimate false discovery rates, a later analysis permuted the HLA or CMV assignments 20 times. In a later analysis, co-occurring TCRs were grouped using DBSCAN, and TCRdist sequence similarity was added for clustering within HLA-allele-positive subsets. Co-occurrence clustering excluded repertoires with fewer than 30,000 or more than 120,000 public chains, plus five with anomalous nucleotide sharing. This immuneACCESS table, as held by TCRdb, lists in-frame sequences with V and J called but not all clones. Of the missing ones, under half trace to an unresolved V gene in checked studies; the others have no known cause. The V and J calls and the clone size are those of that table, but D and trimming were determined from the DNA. This sample comprises about 86,000 clones, 70% to 80% of them detected only once. About 8% of the sample is in the top ten clones.

The rearrangement joined TRBV5-3 to TRBJ1-1; 7 bases in the middle match TRBD1. TRBV5-3 is classed as an ORF, of uncertain function. The clonotype originates from a man aged 60-69 years in good health and CMV-seronegative. Material for sequencing was PBMCs. For the CDR3, the sequence is CARSFRTGQMNTEAFF. The DNA sequence is given as TGTGCCAGAAGCTTTAGGACGGGACAGATGAACACTGAAGCTTTCTTT.